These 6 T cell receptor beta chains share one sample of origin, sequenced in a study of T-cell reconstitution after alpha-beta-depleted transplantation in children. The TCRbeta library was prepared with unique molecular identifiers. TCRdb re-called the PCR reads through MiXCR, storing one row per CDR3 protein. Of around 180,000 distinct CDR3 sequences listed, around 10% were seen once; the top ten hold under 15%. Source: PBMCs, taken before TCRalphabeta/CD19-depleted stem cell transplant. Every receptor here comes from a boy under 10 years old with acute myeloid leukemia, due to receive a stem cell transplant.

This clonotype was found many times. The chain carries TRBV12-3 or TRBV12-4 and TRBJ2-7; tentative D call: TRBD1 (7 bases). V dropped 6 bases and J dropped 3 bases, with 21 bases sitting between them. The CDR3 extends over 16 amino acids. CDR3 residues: CASSPDRRGLLYEQYF. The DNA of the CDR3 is TGTGCCAGCAGCCCGGACAGGAGGGGACTCCTCTACGAGCAGTACTTC.

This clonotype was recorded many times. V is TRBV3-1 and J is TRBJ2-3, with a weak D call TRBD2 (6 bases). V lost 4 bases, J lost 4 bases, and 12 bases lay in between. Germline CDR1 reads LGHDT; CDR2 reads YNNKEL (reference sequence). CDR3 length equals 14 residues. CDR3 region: CASSPTGVADTQYF. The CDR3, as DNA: TGTGCCAGCAGCCCAACGGGAGTGGCAGATACGCAGTATTTT.

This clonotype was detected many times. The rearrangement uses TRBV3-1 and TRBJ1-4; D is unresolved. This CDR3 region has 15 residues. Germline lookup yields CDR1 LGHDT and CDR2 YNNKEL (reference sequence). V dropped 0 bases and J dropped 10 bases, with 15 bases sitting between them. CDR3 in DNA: TGTGCCAGCAGCCAAGAAGGAGTCCAGAACAGAAAACTGTTTTTT. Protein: CASSQEGVQNRKLFF.

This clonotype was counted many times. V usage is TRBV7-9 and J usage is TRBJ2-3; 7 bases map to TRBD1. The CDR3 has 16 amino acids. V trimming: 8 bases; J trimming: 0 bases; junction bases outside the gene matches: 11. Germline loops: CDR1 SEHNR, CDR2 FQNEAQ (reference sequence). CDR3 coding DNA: TGTGCCAGCCATCTGCCAGACAGGGAAAGCACAGATACGCAGTATTTT. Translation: CASHLPDRESTDTQYF. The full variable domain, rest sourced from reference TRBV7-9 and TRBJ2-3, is DTGVSQNPRHKITKRGQNVTFRCDPISEHNRLYWYRQTLGQGPEFLTYFQNEAQLEKSRLLSDRFSAERPKGSFSTLEIQRTEQGDSAMYLCASHLPDRESTDTQYFGPGTRLTVL.

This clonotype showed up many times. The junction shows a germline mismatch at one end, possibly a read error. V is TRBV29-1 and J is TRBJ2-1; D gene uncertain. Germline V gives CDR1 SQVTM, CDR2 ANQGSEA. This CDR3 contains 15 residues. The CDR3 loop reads CSFEEAHDSYNEQFF. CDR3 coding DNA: TGCAGCTTTGAAGAGGCCCATGACTCCTACAATGAGCAGTTCTTC.

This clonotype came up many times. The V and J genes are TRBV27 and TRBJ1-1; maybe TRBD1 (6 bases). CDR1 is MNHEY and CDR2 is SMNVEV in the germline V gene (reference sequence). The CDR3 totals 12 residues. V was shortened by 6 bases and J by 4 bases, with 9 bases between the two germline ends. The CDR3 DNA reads TGTGCCAGCAGACAGGGAGGCACTGAAGCTTTCTTT. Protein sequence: CASRQGGTEAFF.